The clone carrying this T cell receptor (beta chain) occurred a few times. Its specificity is not known. The sample is drawn from a study of human T cells and chemical hapten exposure. Across the study: How much TCR each sample yielded varied, mostly because pooled library volumes differed slightly.

This CDR3 region has 14 residues. Germline V gene sequence: CDR1 SEHNR, CDR2 FQNEAQ (reference sequence). The V gene lost 3 bases and the J gene lost 2 bases, with 10 bases spanning the gap. Described time point: patch test 2, 6 weeks after DPC sensitization. The treatment was: therapeutic diphenylcyclopropenone sensitization with weekly scalp DPC. Overall study results and limits: Expanded TCRs were compared with controls, and the expanded TCRs formed significantly more large CDR3 similarity clusters.

TCRdb fed the RACE reads into MiXCR, producing one record per CDR3 protein. This table has about 140,000 distinct CDR3 sequences, 10% to 15% appearing once. The source material was whole blood, sampled in connection with sensitization to the hapten diphenylcyclopropenone (DPC). This TCR came from a woman aged 45 to 65 with alopecia areata. Some clones in this sample may be carry-over from other donors' samples. The chain combines TRBV7-9 with TRBJ1-1, with unresolved D. The CDR3 coding sequence is TGTGCCAGCAGCTTTAAAAACGAAAACACTGAAGCTTTCTTT. It specifies CASSFKNENTEAFF.